This T cell receptor beta chain comes out of a study of blood T cell repertoires in COVID-19. At the level of the study: Sample material is recorded as cDNA or gDNA derived from T cells, B-cell-depleted T cells, or PBMCs.

The CDR3 is 13 amino acids. Germline-derived CDR1 and CDR2 are GTSNPN and SVGIG (reference sequence). Germline trimming cut 5 bases from V and 7 bases from J; bases unmatched to any gene: 10. Some clones are missing from TCRdb's copy, which holds only in-frame ones; the method was immunoSEQ multiplex PCR. Of 250,000 or so clones listed, roughly 88% were seen once; the top ten hold 0.65% to 0.95%. This TCR was recovered from a woman between 25 and 40 years old with acute or convalescent COVID-19. The chain is built from TRBV30 and TRBJ1-2, with 7 bases identical to TRBD1. Source material: peripheral blood. The CDR3: CAWAGHRGGGYTF. CDR3 DNA: TGTGCCTGGGCCGGACACAGGGGAGGTGGCTACACCTTC.